This T cell receptor (beta chain) was obtained from a study of beta chain features in type 1 diabetes. Heparinised blood was drawn once per donor, averaging about 0.11 L. Comment on this clone: In the same sample, other DNA sequences code for this CDR3.

This CDR3 region has 14 residues. The V and J ends lost 6 bases and 7 bases respectively, with 13 bases between them. CDR1 and CDR2 (germline): SEHNR, FQNEAQ (reference sequence). Expressed TCRB transcripts were sequenced after all isolated RNA was converted to cDNA. Only in-frame clones appear in the TCRdb table, and some are missing; sequencing was by immunoSEQ multiplex PCR. The sample includes 70,000 to 95,000 clones, around 32% of them seen just once. This TCR was sampled from a woman aged 18 to 35 in good health. What was sequenced was stem cell memory CD4+ T cells from blood. The chain uses TRBV7-9 and TRBJ1-6, with D tentatively TRBD1 (5 bases). The CDR3 protein is CASRAGLGNSPLHF. For the CDR3, the DNA is TGTGCCAGCAGGGCAGGGTTAGGCAATTCACCCCTCCACTTT.